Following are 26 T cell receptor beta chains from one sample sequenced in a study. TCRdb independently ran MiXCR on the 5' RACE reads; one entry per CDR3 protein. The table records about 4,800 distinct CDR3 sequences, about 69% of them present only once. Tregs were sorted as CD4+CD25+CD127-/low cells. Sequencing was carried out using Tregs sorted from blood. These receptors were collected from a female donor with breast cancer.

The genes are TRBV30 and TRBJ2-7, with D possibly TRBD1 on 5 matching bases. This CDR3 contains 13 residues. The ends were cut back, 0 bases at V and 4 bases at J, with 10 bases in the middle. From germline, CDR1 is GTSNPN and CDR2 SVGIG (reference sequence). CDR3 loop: CAWSVWGLYEQYF. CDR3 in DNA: TGTGCCTGGAGTGTTTGGGGCTTGTACGAGCAGTACTTC.

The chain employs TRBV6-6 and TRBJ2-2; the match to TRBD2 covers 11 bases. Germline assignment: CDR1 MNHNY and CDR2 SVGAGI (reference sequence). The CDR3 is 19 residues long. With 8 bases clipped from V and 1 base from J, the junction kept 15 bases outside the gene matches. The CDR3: CASETPGLAGGWNTGELFF. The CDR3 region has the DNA TGTGCCAGCGAGACGCCAGGGCTAGCGGGAGGCTGGAACACCGGGGAGCTGTTTTTT.

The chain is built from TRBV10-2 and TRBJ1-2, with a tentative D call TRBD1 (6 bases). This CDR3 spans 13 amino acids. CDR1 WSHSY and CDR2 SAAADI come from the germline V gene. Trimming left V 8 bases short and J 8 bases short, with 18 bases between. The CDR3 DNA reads TGCGCCAGCTCTCGGGGGGCTGTAAGCGGCTACACCTTC. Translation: CASSRGAVSGYTF.

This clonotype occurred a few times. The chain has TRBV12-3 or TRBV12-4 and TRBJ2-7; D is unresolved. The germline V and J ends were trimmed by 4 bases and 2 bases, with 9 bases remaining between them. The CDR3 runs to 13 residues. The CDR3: CASSSGRAYEQYF. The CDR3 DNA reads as TGTGCCAGCAGTTCCGGACGGGCCTACGAGCAGTACTTC.

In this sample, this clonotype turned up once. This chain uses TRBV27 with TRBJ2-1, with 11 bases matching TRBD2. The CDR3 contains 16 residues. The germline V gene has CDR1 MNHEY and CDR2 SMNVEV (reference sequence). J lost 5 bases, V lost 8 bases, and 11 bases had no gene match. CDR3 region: CASATLGTSGHNEQFF. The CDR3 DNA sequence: TGTGCCAGCGCTACACTCGGGACTAGCGGTCACAATGAGCAGTTCTTC.

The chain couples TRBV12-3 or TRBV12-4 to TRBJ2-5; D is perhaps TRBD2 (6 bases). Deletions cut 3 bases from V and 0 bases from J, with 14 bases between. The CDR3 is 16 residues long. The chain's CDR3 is CASSFESGGNQETQYF. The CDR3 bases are TGTGCCAGCAGTTTTGAATCAGGAGGGAACCAAGAGACCCAGTACTTC.

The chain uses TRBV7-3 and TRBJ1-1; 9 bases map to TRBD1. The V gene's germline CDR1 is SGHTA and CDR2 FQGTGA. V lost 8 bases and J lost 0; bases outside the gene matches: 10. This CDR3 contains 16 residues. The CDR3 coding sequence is TGTGCCAGCCACCCGACAGGGGGTGCCTTGAACACTGAAGCTTTCTTT. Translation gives CASHPTGGALNTEAFF.

The CDR3 sequence: CSARDDYSYNEQFF. The CDR3 DNA is TGCAGTGCTAGAGATGACTACTCCTACAATGAGCAGTTCTTC. The chain is built from TRBV20-1 and TRBJ2-1, with D possibly matching TRBD2 (5 bases). Germline V gene sequence: CDR1 DFQATT, CDR2 SNEGSKA (reference sequence). The CDR3 covers 14 residues. V was shortened by 0 bases and J by 0 bases, with 6 bases between the two germline ends.

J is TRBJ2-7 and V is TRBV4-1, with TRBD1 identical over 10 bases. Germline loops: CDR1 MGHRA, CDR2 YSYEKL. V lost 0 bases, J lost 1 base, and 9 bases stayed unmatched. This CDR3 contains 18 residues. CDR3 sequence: CASSQDIVGQGVSYEQYF. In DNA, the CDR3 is TGCGCCAGCAGCCAAGATATAGTCGGACAGGGGGTTTCCTACGAGCAGTACTTC.

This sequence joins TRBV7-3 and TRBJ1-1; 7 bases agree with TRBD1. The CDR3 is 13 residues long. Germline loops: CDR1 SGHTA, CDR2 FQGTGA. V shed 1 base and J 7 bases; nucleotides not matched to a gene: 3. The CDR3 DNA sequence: TGTGCCAGCAGCTTAAGCCAGGGGGTTGAAGCTTTCTTT. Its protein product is CASSLSQGVEAFF. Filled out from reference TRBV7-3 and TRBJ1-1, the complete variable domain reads GAGVSQTPSNKVTEKGKYVELRCDPISGHTALYWYRQSLGQGPEFLIYFQGTGAADDSGLPNDRFFAVRPEGSVSTLKIQRTERGDSAVYLCASSLSQGVEAFFGQGTRLTVV.

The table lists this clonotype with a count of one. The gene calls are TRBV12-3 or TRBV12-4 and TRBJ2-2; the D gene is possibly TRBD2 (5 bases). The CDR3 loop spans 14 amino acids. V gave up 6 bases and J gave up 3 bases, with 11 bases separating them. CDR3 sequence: CASSPSGYTGELFF. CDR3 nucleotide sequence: TGTGCCAGCAGCCCGAGCGGCTACACCGGGGAGCTGTTTTTT.

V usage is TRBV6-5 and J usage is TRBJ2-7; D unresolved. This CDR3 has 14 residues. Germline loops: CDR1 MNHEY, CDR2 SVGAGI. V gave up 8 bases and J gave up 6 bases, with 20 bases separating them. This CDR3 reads CASQWTAGISEQYF. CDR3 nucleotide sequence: TGTGCCAGCCAATGGACGGCCGGCATAAGCGAGCAGTACTTC.

The CDR3 DNA reads TGTGCCAGCAGCTCCGTTAGCGGGAGCTCCTACAATGAGCAGTTCTTC. It encodes CASSSVSGSSYNEQFF. This chain connects TRBV7-2 to TRBJ2-1; the match to TRBD2 covers 9 bases. Germline-derived CDR1 and CDR2 are SGHTA and FQGNSA. J lost 0 bases, V lost 4 bases, and 4 bases had no gene match. The length of the CDR3 is 16 residues.

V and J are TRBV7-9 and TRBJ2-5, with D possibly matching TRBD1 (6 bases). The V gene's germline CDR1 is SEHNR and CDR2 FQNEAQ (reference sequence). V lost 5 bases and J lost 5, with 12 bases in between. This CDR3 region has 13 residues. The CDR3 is CASSRDMAETQYF. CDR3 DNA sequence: TGTGCCAGCAGCCGGGACATGGCTGAGACCCAGTACTTC.

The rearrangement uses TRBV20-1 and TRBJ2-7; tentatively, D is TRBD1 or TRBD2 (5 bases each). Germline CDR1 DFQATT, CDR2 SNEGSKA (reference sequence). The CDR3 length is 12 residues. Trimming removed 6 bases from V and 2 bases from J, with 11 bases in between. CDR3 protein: CSARDGAYEQYF. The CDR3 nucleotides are TGCAGTGCCCGGGACGGTGCCTACGAGCAGTACTTC.

In DNA, the CDR3 is TGTGCCAGCAGCCAAGCGGTGAACACTGAAGCTTTCTTT. Protein: CASSQAVNTEAFF. The chain couples TRBV3-1 to TRBJ1-1; no reliable D call. CDR3 length: 13 residues. V shed 1 base and J shed 0 bases, with 3 bases lying between them. Germline V gives CDR1 LGHDT, CDR2 YNNKEL (reference sequence).

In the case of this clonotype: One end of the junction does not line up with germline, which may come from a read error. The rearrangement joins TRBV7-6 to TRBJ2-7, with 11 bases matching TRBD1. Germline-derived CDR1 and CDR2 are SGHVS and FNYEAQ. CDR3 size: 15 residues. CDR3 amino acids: CACSSGQGGTYEQYF. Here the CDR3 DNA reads TGTGCCTGCAGCTCGGGACAGGGGGGAACCTACGAGCAGTACTTC. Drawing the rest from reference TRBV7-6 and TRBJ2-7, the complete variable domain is GAGVSQSPRYKVTKRGQDVALRCDPISGHVSLYWYRQALGQGPEFLTYFNYEAQQDKSGLPNDRFSAERPEGSISTLTIQRTEQRDSAMYRCACSSGQGGTYEQYFGPGTRLTVT.

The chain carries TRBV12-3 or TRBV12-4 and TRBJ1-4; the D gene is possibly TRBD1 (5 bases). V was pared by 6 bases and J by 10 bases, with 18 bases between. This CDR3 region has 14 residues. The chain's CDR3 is CASSPGIREAKLFF. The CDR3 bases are TGTGCCAGCAGCCCCGGGATCAGGGAGGCAAAACTGTTTTTT.

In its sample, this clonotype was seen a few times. The CDR3 loop is CASRGRQGVAEAFF. The CDR3 bases are TGCGCCAGCAGAGGGAGACAGGGTGTGGCTGAAGCTTTCTTT. This chain joins TRBV4-1 and TRBJ1-1, with 7 bases identical to TRBD1. The J segment lost 6 bases and the V segment lost 6 bases, leaving 10 bases of the junction unmatched. Per the germline V gene, CDR1 is MGHRA and CDR2 is YSYEKL. The CDR3 length is 14 residues.

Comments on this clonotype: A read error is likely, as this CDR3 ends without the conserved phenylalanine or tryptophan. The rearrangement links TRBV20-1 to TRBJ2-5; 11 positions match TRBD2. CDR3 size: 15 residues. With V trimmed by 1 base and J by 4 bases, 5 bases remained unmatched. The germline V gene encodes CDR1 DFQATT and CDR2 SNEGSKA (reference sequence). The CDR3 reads CSARGTSGSSETQYL. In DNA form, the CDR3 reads TGCAGTGCTAGAGGTACTAGCGGGAGCTCAGAGACCCAGTACCTC.

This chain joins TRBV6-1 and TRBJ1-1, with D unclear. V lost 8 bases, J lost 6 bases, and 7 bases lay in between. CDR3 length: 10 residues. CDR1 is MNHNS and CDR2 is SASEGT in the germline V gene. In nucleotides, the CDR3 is TGTGCCAGCGGTGGCCCTGAAGCTTTCTTT. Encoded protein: CASGGPEAFF.

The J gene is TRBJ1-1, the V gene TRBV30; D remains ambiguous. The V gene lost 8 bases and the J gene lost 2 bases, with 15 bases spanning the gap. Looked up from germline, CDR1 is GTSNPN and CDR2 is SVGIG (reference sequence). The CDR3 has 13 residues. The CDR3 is CAGRTVGNTEAFF. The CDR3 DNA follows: TGTGCCGGACGGACGGTTGGAAACACTGAAGCTTTCTTT. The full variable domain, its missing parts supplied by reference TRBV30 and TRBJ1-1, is SQTIHQWPATLVQPVGSPLSLECTVEGTSNPNLYWYRQAAGRGLQLLFYSVGIGQISSEVPQNLSASRPQDRQFILSSKKLLLSDSGFYLCAGRTVGNTEAFFGQGTRLTVV.

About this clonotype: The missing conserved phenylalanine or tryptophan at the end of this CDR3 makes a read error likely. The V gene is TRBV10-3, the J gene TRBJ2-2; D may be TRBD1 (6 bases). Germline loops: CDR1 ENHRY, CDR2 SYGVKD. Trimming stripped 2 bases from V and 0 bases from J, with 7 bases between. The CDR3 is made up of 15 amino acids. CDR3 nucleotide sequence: TGTGCCATCAGTGAGAGGGGGACGAACACCGGGGAGCTGTTTCTT. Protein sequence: CAISERGTNTGELFL.

CDR3 in amino acids: CASSPGQGFREQYF. CDR3 coding DNA: TGTGCCAGCAGTCCGGGACAGGGGTTTCGCGAGCAGTACTTC. This chain connects TRBV12-3 or TRBV12-4 to TRBJ2-7; 10 bases line up with TRBD1. The CDR3 loop spans 14 amino acids. The junction had 7 bases not matched to a gene; V was cut back by 5 bases and J by 6 bases.

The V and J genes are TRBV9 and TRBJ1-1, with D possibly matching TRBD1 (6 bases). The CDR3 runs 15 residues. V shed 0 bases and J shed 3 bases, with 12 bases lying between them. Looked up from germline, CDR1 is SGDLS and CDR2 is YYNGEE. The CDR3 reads CASSVGAGVYTEAFF. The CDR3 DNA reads TGTGCCAGCAGCGTAGGGGCAGGGGTCTACACTGAAGCTTTCTTT.

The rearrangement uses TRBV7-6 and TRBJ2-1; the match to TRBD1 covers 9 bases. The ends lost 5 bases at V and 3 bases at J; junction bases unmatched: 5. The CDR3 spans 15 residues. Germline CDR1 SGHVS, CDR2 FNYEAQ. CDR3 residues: CASSARDRDYNEQFF. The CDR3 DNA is TGTGCCAGCAGCGCCCGGGACAGGGACTACAATGAGCAGTTCTTC.